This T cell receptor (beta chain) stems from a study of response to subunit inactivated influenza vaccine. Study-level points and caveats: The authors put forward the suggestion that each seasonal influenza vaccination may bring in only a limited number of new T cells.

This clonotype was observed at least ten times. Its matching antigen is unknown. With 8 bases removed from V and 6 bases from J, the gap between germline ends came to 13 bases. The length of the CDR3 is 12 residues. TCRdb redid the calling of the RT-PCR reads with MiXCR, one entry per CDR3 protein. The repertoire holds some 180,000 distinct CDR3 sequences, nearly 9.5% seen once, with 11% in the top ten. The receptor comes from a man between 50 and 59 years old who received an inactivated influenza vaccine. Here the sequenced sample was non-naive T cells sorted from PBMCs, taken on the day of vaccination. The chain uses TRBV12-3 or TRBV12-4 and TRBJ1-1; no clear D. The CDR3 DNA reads TGTGCCAGCGGGGTTTATGGGGCTGAAGCTTTCTTT. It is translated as CASGVYGAEAFF.